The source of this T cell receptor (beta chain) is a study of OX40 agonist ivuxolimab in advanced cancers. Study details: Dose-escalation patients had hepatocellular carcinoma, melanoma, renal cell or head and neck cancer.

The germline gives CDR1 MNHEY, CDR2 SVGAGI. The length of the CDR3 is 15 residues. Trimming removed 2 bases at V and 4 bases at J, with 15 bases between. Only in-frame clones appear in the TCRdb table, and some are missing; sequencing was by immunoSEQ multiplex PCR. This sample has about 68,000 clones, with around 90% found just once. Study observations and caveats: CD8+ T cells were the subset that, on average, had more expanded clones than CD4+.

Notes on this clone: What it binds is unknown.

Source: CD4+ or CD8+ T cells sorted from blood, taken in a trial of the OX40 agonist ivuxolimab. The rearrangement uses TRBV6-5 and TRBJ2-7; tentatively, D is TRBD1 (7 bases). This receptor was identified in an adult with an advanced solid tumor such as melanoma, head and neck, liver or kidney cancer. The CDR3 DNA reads TGTGCCAGCAGTTACCTACAGGGGCGGGGATACGAGCAGTACTTC. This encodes CASSYLQGRGYEQYF.